One and the same sample provided the 17 T cell receptor beta chains below, sequenced in a study of long-term antiretroviral therapy in people with HIV. Runs used v3.0 of the immunoSEQ assay and were done at survey level. The repertoire was sequenced with immunoSEQ multiplex PCR; TCRdb's copy has only in-frame clones and lacks some. The repertoire consists of about 39,000 clones, with 75% to 90% occurring once and the leading ten covering 4.5% to 6%. The material was unsorted PBMCs, obtained 3.1 years after starting antiretroviral therapy. The receptors shown here come from a woman in her forties or fifties with HIV.

The V call is TRBV27, the J call TRBJ2-5; TRBD2 agrees at 9 bases. After removal of 2 bases from V and 4 bases from J, the junction contained 11 bases not matched to a gene. The germline V gene has CDR1 MNHEY and CDR2 SMNVEV (reference sequence). The CDR3 totals 17 residues. The CDR3: CASSLRGGRGGRETQYF. CDR3 bases: TGTGCCAGCAGTTTAAGGGGCGGGCGGGGGGGCCGAGAGACCCAGTACTTC.

This clone was recorded only once. The chain uses TRBV6-5 and TRBJ1-4; 8 bases are shared with TRBD1. The CDR3 contains 14 residues. The V segment lost 6 bases and the J segment 2 bases; nucleotides outside the gene matches: 2. Germline V CDR1 and CDR2: MNHEY, SVGAGI. CDR3 nucleotide sequence: TGTGCCAGCAGGGCAGGGGGCACTAATGAAAAACTGTTTTTT. Protein sequence: CASRAGGTNEKLFF.

The gene calls are TRBV7-9 and TRBJ1-3; no reliable D call. Germline V gene lookup returns CDR1 SEHNR and CDR2 FQNEAQ (reference sequence). The CDR3 totals 14 residues. Trimming shortened V by 1 base and J by 0 bases, and 4 bases separated the two germline ends. The CDR3 is CASSLGGSGNTIYF. The CDR3 DNA follows: TGTGCCAGCAGCTTAGGGGGCTCTGGAAACACCATATATTTT.

Only a few counts were recorded for this clone. This chain uses TRBV4-2 with TRBJ1-4; possibly TRBD1 for D (5 bases). V lost 0 bases to trimming and J lost 8 bases, with 7 bases between them. The CDR3 is 13 residues long. The germline V gene encodes CDR1 LGHNA and CDR2 YNFKEQ. CDR3 sequence (DNA): TGTGCCAGCAGCCAAGAACGGGGGGAAAAACTGTTTTTT. Protein: CASSQERGEKLFF.

This clone was seen only once. The J gene is TRBJ2-2, the V gene TRBV9; 12 positions agree with TRBD2. J lost 5 bases, V lost 3 bases, and 2 bases had no gene match. The length of the CDR3 is 15 residues. Germline V CDR1 and CDR2: SGDLS, YYNGEE. The CDR3 here is CASSGTSGVTGELFF. CDR3 in DNA: TGTGCCAGCAGCGGGACTAGCGGGGTAACCGGGGAGCTGTTTTTT.

Only one count was recorded for this clone. The V and J genes are TRBV7-9 and TRBJ2-3; 9 bases agree with TRBD1. With V trimmed by 2 bases and J by 1 base, 4 bases remained unmatched. This CDR3 is 16 amino acids long. Germline CDR1 reads SEHNR; CDR2 reads FQNEAQ (reference sequence). CDR3 nucleotides: TGTGCCAGCAGCTTAAACAGGGGGCGCGGCACAGATACGCAGTATTTT. Residues: CASSLNRGRGTDTQYF.

The chain is built from TRBV10-3 and TRBJ1-1, with TRBD1 identical over 9 bases. Germline-derived CDR1 and CDR2 are ENHRY and SYGVKD. The junction had 3 bases not matched to a gene; V was cut back by 6 bases and J by 1 base. CDR3 length equals 14 residues. CDR3 nucleotides: TGTGCCATCAGGGGACAGGGCCAGAACACTGAAGCTTTCTTT. Translating gives CAIRGQGQNTEAFF.

The genes are TRBV6-1 and TRBJ2-1; possibly TRBD1 for D (6 bases). CDR3 size: 12 residues. Trimming removed 1 base from V and 14 bases from J, with 12 bases in between. Germline V gives CDR1 MNHNS, CDR2 SASEGT. CDR3 nucleotide sequence: TGTGCCAGCAGTGAAGGGTCAGGGGTCAAGTTCTTC. Amino acid sequence: CASSEGSGVKFF.

The sample holds one count of this clone. The chain couples TRBV5-1 to TRBJ1-3, with D tentatively TRBD1 (5 bases). The CDR3 length is 15 residues. Germline CDR1 SGHRS, CDR2 YFSETQ. Trimming cost V 0 bases and J 3 bases, with 10 bases left between them. CDR3 in amino acids: CASSLDRTRGNTIYF. CDR3 nucleotides: TGCGCCAGCAGCTTGGACAGGACGCGTGGAAACACCATATATTTT.

This clone showed up just a few times. The V and J genes are TRBV7-2 and TRBJ1-2; the D gene is possibly TRBD1 (5 bases). With 5 bases removed from V and 4 bases from J, the gap between germline ends came to 20 bases. CDR3 size: 16 residues. Germline values: CDR1 SGHTA, CDR2 FQGNSA. The CDR3 reads CASSSTTGRPFYGYTF. Written as DNA, the CDR3 is TGTGCCAGCAGCAGCACGACGGGACGGCCTTTCTATGGCTACACCTTC. Variable domain in full (rest from reference TRBV7-2 and TRBJ1-2): GAGVSQSPSNKVTEKGKDVELRCDPISGHTALYWYRQSLGQGLEFLIYFQGNSAPDKSGLPSDRFSAERTGGSVSTLTIQRTQQEDSAVYLCASSSTTGRPFYGYTFGSGTRLTVV.

J is TRBJ2-3 and V is TRBV5-4; perhaps D is TRBD1 or TRBD2 (5 bases each). The V end was cut by 1 base, the J end by 1 base, with 10 bases between. CDR1 is SGHNT and CDR2 is YYREEE in the germline V gene (reference sequence). The CDR3 has 15 amino acids. CDR3 residues: CASSLWGSGTDTQYF. The CDR3, as DNA: TGTGCCAGCAGCTTGTGGGGGTCAGGCACAGATACGCAGTATTTT.

The chain joins TRBV19 to TRBJ1-1, with D possibly TRBD1 on 5 matching bases. CDR1 is LNHDA, CDR2 SQIVND, per germline (reference sequence). The germline V and J ends were trimmed by 5 bases and 3 bases, with 13 bases remaining between them. The CDR3 has 14 residues. The CDR3 coding sequence is TGTGCCAGTAGTCCGGGACGCTTTTACACTGAAGCTTTCTTT. It encodes CASSPGRFYTEAFF.

The J gene is TRBJ2-7, the V gene TRBV2; TRBD1 is a possible D gene (6 bases). There are 14 residues in the CDR3. From germline, CDR1 is SNHLY and CDR2 FYNNEI. Trimming stripped 7 bases from V and 2 bases from J, with 15 bases between. CDR3 amino acids: CASTRTANPYEQYF. For the CDR3, the DNA is TGTGCCAGCACGCGGACAGCGAACCCCTACGAGCAGTACTTC.

This chain joins TRBV7-2 and TRBJ1-2; 8 bases map to TRBD1. The germline V gene has CDR1 SGHTA and CDR2 FQGNSA. The CDR3 length is 17 residues. The J segment lost 4 bases and the V segment lost 0 bases, leaving 10 bases of the junction unmatched. The CDR3 bases are TGTGCCAGCAGCTTAGCCCCGGACAGGGCGCTGAGCTATGGCTACACCTTC. Its translation: CASSLAPDRALSYGYTF.

This chain joins TRBV30 and TRBJ2-1, with TRBD2 matching over 9 bases. In germline, CDR1 is GTSNPN, CDR2 SVGIG (reference sequence). V trimming: 0 bases; J trimming: 4 bases; junction bases outside the gene matches: 4. CDR3 length equals 15 residues. CDR3 bases: TGTGCCTGGAGTGTAGGCAGCGGGGGGTACAATGAGCAGTTCTTC. It yields the protein CAWSVGSGGYNEQFF.

This clone has only one observation. The chain uses TRBV7-2 and TRBJ2-5, with TRBD1 matching over 11 bases. V lost 5 bases and J lost 0; bases outside the gene matches: 5. This CDR3 has 16 residues. Per germline, CDR1 SGHTA and CDR2 FQGNSA. Written as DNA, the CDR3 is TGTGCCAGCAGCACTGGGACAGGGGGGGACCAAGAGACCCAGTACTTC. Amino acid sequence: CASSTGTGGDQETQYF. Looking up the rest from reference TRBV7-2 and TRBJ2-5 gives the full variable domain: GAGVSQSPSNKVTEKGKDVELRCDPISGHTALYWYRQSLGQGLEFLIYFQGNSAPDKSGLPSDRFSAERTGGSVSTLTIQRTQQEDSAVYLCASSTGTGGDQETQYFGPGTRLLVL.

V gene TRBV6-5 combines with J gene TRBJ2-7; D assignment may be TRBD1 or TRBD2 (5 bases each). CDR1 is MNHEY, CDR2 SVGAGI, per germline. V was shortened by 6 bases and J by 3 bases, with 18 bases between the two germline ends. This CDR3 has 15 residues. CDR3 sequence: CASRPTGRILYEQYF. The CDR3 DNA sequence: TGTGCCAGCAGGCCGACGGGACGGATCCTCTACGAGCAGTACTTC.